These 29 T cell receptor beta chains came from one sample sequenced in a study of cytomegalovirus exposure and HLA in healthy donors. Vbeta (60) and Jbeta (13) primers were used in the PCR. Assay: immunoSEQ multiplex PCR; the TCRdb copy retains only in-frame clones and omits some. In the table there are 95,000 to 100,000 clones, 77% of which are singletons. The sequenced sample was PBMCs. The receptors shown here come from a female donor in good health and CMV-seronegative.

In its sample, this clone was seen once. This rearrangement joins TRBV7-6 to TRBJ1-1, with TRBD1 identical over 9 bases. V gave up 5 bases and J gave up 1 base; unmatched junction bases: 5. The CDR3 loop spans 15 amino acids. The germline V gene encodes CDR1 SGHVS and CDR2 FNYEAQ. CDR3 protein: CASSAGTGWNTEAFF. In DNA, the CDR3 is TGTGCCAGCAGCGCCGGGACAGGGTGGAACACTGAAGCTTTCTTT.

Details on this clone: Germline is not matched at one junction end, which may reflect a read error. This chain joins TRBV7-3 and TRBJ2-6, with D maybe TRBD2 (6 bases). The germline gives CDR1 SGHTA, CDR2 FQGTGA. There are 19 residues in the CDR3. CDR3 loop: CASRLRLPEGFSGANVLTF. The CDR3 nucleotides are TGTGCCAGCAGATTAAGGCTCCCGGAGGGGTTCTCTGGGGCCAACGTCCTGACTTTC.

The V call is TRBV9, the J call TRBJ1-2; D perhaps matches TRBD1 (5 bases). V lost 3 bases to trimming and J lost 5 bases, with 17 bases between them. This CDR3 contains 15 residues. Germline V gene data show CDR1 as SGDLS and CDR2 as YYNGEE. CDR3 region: CASSAKWGDGYGYTF. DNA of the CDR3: TGTGCCAGCAGCGCAAAATGGGGCGACGGTTATGGCTACACCTTC.

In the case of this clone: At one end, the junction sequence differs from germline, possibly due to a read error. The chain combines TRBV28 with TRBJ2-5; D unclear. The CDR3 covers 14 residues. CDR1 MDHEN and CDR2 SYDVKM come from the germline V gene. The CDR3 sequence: CASSFPTFGEAQYF. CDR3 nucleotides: TGTGCCAGCAGTTTCCCAACCTTTGGAGAGGCCCAGTACTTC.

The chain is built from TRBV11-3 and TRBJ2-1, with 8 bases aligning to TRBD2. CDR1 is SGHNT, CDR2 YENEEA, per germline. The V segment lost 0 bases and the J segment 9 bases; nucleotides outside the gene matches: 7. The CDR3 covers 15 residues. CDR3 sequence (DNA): TGTGCCAGCAGCTTAGACGGGACTAGGCAAGGTGAGCAGTTCTTC. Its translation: CASSLDGTRQGEQFF.

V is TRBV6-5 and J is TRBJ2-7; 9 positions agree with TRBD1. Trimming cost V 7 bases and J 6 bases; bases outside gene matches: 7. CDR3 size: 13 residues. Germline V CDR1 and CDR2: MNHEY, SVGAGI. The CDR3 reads CASMGTGLSEQYF. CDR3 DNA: TGTGCCAGCATGGGGACAGGGCTCAGCGAGCAGTACTTC.

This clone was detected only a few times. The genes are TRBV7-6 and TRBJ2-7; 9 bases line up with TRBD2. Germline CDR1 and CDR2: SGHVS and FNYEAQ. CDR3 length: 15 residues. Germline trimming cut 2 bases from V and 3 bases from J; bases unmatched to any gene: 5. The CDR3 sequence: CASSLSSGSGYEQYF. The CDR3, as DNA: TGTGCCAGCAGCTTAAGTAGCGGGAGCGGCTACGAGCAGTACTTC.

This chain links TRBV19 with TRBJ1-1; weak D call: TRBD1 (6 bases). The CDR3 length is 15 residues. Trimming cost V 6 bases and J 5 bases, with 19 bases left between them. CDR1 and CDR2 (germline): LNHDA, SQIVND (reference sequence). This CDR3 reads CASRSRGGARTEAFF. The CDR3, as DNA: TGTGCCAGTAGGAGCCGGGGGGGGGCTAGAACTGAAGCTTTCTTT.

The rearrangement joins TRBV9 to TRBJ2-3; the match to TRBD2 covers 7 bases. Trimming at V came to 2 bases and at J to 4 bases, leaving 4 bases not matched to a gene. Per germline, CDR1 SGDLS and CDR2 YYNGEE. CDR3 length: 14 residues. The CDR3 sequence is CASSVRAGADTQYF. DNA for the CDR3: TGTGCCAGCAGCGTGAGGGCGGGAGCAGATACGCAGTATTTT.

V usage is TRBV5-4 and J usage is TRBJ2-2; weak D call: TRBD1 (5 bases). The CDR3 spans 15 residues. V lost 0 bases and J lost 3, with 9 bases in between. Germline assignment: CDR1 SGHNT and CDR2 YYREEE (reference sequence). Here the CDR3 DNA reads TGTGCCAGCAGCTTGGGTCAGGGCTACACCGGGGAGCTGTTTTTT. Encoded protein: CASSLGQGYTGELFF.

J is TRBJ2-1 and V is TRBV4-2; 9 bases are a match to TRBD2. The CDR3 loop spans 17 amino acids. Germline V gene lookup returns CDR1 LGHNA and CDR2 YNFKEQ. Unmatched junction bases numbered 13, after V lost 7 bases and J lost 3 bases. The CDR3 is CASTQSLGGGGYNEQFF. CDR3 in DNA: TGTGCCAGCACCCAGAGTCTGGGCGGGGGGGGCTACAATGAGCAGTTCTTC.

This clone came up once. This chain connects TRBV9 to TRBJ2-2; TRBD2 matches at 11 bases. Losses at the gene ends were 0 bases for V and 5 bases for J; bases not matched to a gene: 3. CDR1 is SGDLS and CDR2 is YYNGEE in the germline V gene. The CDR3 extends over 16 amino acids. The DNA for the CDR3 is TGTGCCAGCAGCGTAGTGGCTAGCGGGAGGACCGGGGAGCTGTTTTTT. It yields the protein CASSVVASGRTGELFF. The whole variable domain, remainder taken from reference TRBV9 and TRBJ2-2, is DSGVTQTPKHLITATGQRVTLRCSPRSGDLSVYWYQQSLDQGLQFLIQYYNGEERAKGNILERFSAQQFPDLHSELNLSSLELGDSALYFCASSVVASGRTGELFFGEGSRLTVL.

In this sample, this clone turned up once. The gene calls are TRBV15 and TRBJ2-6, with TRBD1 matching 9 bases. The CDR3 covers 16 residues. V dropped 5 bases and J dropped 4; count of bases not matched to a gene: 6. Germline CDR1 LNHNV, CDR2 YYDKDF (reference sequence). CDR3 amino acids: CATSGDRVGGANVLTF. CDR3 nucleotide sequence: TGTGCCACCAGCGGGGACAGGGTGGGGGGGGCCAACGTCCTGACTTTC.

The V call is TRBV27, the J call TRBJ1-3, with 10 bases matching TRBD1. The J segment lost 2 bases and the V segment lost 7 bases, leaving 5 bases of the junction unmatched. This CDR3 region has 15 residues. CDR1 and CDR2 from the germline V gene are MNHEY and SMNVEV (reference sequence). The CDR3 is CASKRDRGPGNTIYF. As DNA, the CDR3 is TGTGCCAGCAAAAGGGACAGGGGCCCTGGAAACACCATATATTTT.

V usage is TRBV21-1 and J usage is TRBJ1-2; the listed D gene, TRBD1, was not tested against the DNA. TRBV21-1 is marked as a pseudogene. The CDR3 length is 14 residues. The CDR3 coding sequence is TGTGCCAGCAGCAAAGGTTCAGGGGCCAATGGCTACACCTTC. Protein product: CASSKGSGANGYTF.

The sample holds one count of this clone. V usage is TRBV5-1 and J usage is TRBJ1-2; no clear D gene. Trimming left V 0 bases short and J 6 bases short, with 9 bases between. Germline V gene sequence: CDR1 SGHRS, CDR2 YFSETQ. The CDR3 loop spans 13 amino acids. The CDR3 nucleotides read TGCGCCAGCAGCTTGGCAGGTGTCGATGGCTACACCTTC. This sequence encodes CASSLAGVDGYTF.

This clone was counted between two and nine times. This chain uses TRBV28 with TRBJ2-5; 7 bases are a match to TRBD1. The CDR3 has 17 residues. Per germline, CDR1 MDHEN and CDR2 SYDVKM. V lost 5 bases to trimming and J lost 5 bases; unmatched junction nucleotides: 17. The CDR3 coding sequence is TGTGCCAGCAGTCCGATCCCGGGATACACCAGGGGGGAGACCCAGTACTTC. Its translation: CASSPIPGYTRGETQYF. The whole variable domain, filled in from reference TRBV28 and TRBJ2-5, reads DVKVTQSSRYLVKRTGEKVFLECVQDMDHENMFWYRQDPGLGLRLIYFSYDVKMKEKGDIPEGYSVSREKKERFSLILESASTNQTSMYLCASSPIPGYTRGETQYFGPGTRLLVL.

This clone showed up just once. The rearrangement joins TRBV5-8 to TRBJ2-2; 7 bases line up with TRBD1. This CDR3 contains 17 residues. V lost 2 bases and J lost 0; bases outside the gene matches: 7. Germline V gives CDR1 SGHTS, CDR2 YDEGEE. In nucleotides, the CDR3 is TGTGCCAGCAGCTTCCACGCCGGGACAGCGAACACCGGGGAGCTGTTTTTT. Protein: CASSFHAGTANTGELFF.

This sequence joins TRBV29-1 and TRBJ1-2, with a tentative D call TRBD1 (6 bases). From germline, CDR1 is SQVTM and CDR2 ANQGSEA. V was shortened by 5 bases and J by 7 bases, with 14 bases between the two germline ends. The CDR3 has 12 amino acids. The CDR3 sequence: CSVTGLPGGYTF. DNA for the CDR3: TGCAGCGTTACAGGGCTTCCGGGTGGCTACACCTTC.

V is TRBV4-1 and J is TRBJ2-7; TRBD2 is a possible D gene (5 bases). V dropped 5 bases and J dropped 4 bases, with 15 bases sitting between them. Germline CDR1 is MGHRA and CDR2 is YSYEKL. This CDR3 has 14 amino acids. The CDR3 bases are TGCGCCAGCAGCTACCCCGGACGGGAATACGAGCAGTACTTC. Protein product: CASSYPGREYEQYF.

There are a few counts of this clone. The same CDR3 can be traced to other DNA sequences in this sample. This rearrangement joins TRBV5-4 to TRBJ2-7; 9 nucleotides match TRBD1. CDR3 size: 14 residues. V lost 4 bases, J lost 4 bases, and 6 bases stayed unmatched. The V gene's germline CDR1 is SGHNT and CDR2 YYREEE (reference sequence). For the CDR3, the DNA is TGTGCCAGCAGCAGGGGGACAGGGTCTTACGAGCAGTACTTC. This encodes CASSRGTGSYEQYF.

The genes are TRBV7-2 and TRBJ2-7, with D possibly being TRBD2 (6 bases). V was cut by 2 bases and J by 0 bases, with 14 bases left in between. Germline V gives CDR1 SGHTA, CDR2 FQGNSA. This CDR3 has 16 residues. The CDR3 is CASSLRETQSSYEQYF. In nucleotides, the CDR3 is TGTGCCAGCAGCTTACGGGAGACACAAAGCTCCTACGAGCAGTACTTC.

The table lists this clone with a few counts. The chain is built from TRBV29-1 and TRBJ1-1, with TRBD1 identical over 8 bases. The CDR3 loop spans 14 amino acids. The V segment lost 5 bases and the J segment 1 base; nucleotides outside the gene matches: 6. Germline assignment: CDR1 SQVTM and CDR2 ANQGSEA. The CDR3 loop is CSVLTGEKNTEAFF. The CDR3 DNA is TGCAGCGTTCTGACAGGGGAGAAGAACACTGAAGCTTTCTTT.

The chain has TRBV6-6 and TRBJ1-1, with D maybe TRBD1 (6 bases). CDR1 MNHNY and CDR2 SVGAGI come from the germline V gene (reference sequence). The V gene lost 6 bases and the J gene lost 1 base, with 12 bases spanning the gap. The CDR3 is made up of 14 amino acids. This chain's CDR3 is CASSPQGQNTEAFF. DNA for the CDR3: TGTGCCAGCAGCCCCCAGGGGCAGAACACTGAAGCTTTCTTT.

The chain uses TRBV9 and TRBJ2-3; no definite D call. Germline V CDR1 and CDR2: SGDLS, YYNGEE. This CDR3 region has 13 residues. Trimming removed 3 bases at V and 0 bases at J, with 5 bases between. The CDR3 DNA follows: TGTGCCAGCAGCGCGACTAGCACAGATACGCAGTATTTT. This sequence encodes CASSATSTDTQYF.

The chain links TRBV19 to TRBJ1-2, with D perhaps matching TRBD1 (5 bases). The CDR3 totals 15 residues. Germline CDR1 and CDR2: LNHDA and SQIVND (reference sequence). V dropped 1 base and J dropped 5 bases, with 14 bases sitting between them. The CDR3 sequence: CASSIGPGELYGYTF. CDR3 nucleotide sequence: TGTGCCAGTAGTATAGGACCGGGGGAGCTGTATGGCTACACCTTC.

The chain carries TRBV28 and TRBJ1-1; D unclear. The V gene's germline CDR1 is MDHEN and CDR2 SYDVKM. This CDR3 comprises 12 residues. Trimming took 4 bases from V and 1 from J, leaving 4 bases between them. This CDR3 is CASSSGNTEAFF. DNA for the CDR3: TGTGCCAGCAGTTCCGGGAACACTGAAGCTTTCTTT.

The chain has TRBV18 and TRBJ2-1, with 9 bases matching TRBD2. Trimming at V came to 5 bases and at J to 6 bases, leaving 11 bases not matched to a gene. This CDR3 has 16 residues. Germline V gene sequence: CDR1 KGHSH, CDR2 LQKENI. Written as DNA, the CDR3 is TGTGCCAGCTCAGGGATGGCACTAGCGGGTATCAATGAGCAGTTCTTC. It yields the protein CASSGMALAGINEQFF. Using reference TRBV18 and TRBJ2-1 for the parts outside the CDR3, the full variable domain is NAGVMQNPRHLVRRRGQEARLRCSPMKGHSHVYWYRQLPEEGLKFMVYLQKENIIDESGMPKERFSAEFPKEGPSILRIQQVVRGDSAAYFCASSGMALAGINEQFFGPGTRLTVL.

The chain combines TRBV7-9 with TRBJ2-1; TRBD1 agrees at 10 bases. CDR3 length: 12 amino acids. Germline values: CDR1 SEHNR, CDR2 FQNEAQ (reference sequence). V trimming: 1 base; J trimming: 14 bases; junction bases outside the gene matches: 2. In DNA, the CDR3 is TGTGCCAGCAGCTTAGGGGGGACAGGGGAGTTCTTC. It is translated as CASSLGGTGEFF. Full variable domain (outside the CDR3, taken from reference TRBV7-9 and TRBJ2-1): DTGVSQNPRHKITKRGQNVTFRCDPISEHNRLYWYRQTLGQGPEFLTYFQNEAQLEKSRLLSDRFSAERPKGSFSTLEIQRTEQGDSAMYLCASSLGGTGEFFGPGTRLTVL.